What follows are 23 T cell receptor beta chains derived from one specimen sequenced in a study of glioma-infiltrating T cells after dendritic cell vaccination. This table comes from immunoSEQ multiplex PCR, and its TCRdb copy is limited to in-frame clones, with some not included. The sample has roughly 83,000 clones; just over 85% are singletons. The sequencing used blood, collected before dendritic cell vaccination. The source is a human donor with glioblastoma.

This chain connects TRBV19 to TRBJ2-2, with D tentatively TRBD1 (5 bases). Germline V CDR1 and CDR2: LNHDA, SQIVND (reference sequence). The CDR3 is 14 residues long. The V and J ends lost 7 bases and 0 bases respectively, with 9 bases between them. The CDR3 DNA reads as TGTGCCAGTACCACGACAGCGAACACCGGGGAGCTGTTTTTT. Translating gives CASTTTANTGELFF.

The chain carries TRBV29-1 and TRBJ1-1, with 9 nucleotides matching TRBD1. The V and J ends lost 4 bases and 5 bases, in that order; junction bases with no gene match: 11. Germline assignment: CDR1 SQVTM and CDR2 ANQGSEA. There are 15 residues in the CDR3. CDR3 DNA: TGCAGCGTTGCAGGCCCCACACAGGGGGCAACTGAAGCTTTCTTT. Its translation: CSVAGPTQGATEAFF.

J is TRBJ2-3 and V is TRBV7-6, with D possibly TRBD2 on 7 matching bases. Trimming removed 4 bases at V and 3 bases at J, with 11 bases between. The CDR3 sequence is 14 residues long. The germline V gene encodes CDR1 SGHVS and CDR2 FNYEAQ. This CDR3 is CASSSGRGTDTQYF. In DNA, the CDR3 is TGTGCCAGCAGCTCGGGGAGGGGGACAGATACGCAGTATTTT.

This sequence joins TRBV7-8 and TRBJ2-2, with D unresolved. Trimming took off 4 bases at V and 3 bases at J, with 15 bases between the two ends. The CDR3 length is 16 residues. Germline V lookup: CDR1 SGHVS, CDR2 FQNEAQ. The CDR3 is CASSSAPGQYTGELFF. The CDR3 DNA sequence: TGTGCCAGCAGCTCAGCCCCTGGCCAATACACCGGGGAGCTGTTTTTT.

The chain recombines TRBV2 with TRBJ1-5; 11 positions agree with TRBD1. CDR1 and CDR2 (germline): SNHLY, FYNNEI. The CDR3 consists of 14 residues. Trimming at V came to 7 bases and at J to 7 bases, leaving 6 bases not matched to a gene. The CDR3 DNA reads TGTGCCAGCAACCCCGGGACAGGGGGACAGCCCCAGCATTTT. Translation: CASNPGTGGQPQHF.

The chain recombines TRBV4-1 with TRBJ2-3, with TRBD2 as a possible D gene (5 bases). Germline V CDR1 and CDR2: MGHRA, YSYEKL. Trimming took 6 bases from V and 0 from J, leaving 10 bases between them. The CDR3 is 14 residues long. Written as DNA, the CDR3 is TGCGCCAGCAGGCCGAGCGGTAGCACAGATACGCAGTATTTT. Translated: CASRPSGSTDTQYF.

This clone was seen only a few times. This chain joins TRBV10-1 and TRBJ2-1; 11 bases agree with TRBD2. Trimming removed 6 bases from V and 4 bases from J; junction bases left unmatched: 8. Germline lookup yields CDR1 WNHNN and CDR2 SYGVQD (reference sequence). This CDR3 comprises 16 residues. The CDR3: CASSQLAGDKYNEQFF. The CDR3 coding sequence is TGCGCCAGCAGCCAACTAGCGGGAGATAAATACAATGAGCAGTTCTTC.

As DNA, the CDR3 is TGTGCCAGCAGCCAATCCGGCTCTGGAAACACCATATATTTT. It encodes CASSQSGSGNTIYF. The chain uses TRBV16 and TRBJ1-3; D not resolved. Germline CDR1 is KGHSY and CDR2 is FQNENV. This CDR3 is built from 14 residues. Trimming stripped 0 bases from V and 0 bases from J, with 3 bases between.

The genes are TRBV5-1 and TRBJ2-3; 7 bases match TRBD2. With V trimmed by 0 bases and J by 0 bases, 7 bases remained unmatched. The CDR3 contains 17 residues. CDR1 and CDR2 (germline): SGHRS, YFSETQ. The CDR3 DNA follows: TGCGCCAGCAGCTTGGTTCCTAGCGGTACTAGCACAGATACGCAGTATTTT. Translated: CASSLVPSGTSTDTQYF.

The chain carries TRBV19 and TRBJ2-3; D unresolved. Germline lookup yields CDR1 LNHDA and CDR2 SQIVND (reference sequence). Trimming cost V 5 bases and J 5 bases, with 8 bases left between them. There are 12 residues in the CDR3. CDR3 residues: CASSPRQDTQYF. The CDR3, as DNA: TGTGCCAGTAGTCCTAGGCAAGATACGCAGTATTTT.

The chain combines TRBV7-3 with TRBJ1-2; a weak D match, TRBD1 (6 bases). The CDR3 contains 16 residues. Germline CDR1 SGHTA, CDR2 FQGTGA. The V end was cut by 1 base, the J end by 4 bases, with 16 bases between. The CDR3 bases are TGTGCCAGCAGCTTAAAACCCGCACAGGGATTCTATGGCTACACCTTC. Its translation is CASSLKPAQGFYGYTF.

The chain carries TRBV5-1 and TRBJ1-2; possible D gene TRBD1, 5 bases. This CDR3 comprises 14 residues. The V end lost 4 bases, the J end lost 4 bases, and 14 bases lay between the germline ends. The germline V gene has CDR1 SGHRS and CDR2 YFSETQ. The CDR3 DNA sequence: TGCGCCAGCAGCCTGGTGACAGTGACCTATGGCTACACCTTC. Its protein product is CASSLVTVTYGYTF.

The genes are TRBV4-2 and TRBJ2-7; 10 bases agree with TRBD1. The CDR3 covers 15 residues. V gave up 1 base and J gave up 5 bases; unmatched junction bases: 5. CDR1 LGHNA and CDR2 YNFKEQ come from the germline V gene. The CDR3 bases are TGTGCCAGCAGCCAAGTGTCGGACAGGGGGAACGAGCAGTACTTC. Its translation: CASSQVSDRGNEQYF.

The V call is TRBV7-6, the J call TRBJ2-7; D possibly corresponds to TRBD2 (5 bases). Germline-derived CDR1 and CDR2 are SGHVS and FNYEAQ. The CDR3 contains 15 residues. V lost 1 base to trimming and J lost 0 bases, with 10 bases between them. CDR3 residues: CASSLEDGSSYEQYF. In DNA, the CDR3 is TGTGCCAGCAGCTTAGAGGATGGGAGCTCCTACGAGCAGTACTTC.

This clone occurred a few times. CDR3 sequence reads: CASSLRGLGNQPQHF. The CDR3 region has the DNA TGTGCCAGCAGTTTAAGGGGATTAGGGAATCAGCCCCAGCATTTT. The gene calls are TRBV27 and TRBJ1-5; the D gene is possibly TRBD1 (5 bases). The V gene's germline CDR1 is MNHEY and CDR2 SMNVEV (reference sequence). Trimming removed 2 bases at V and 4 bases at J, with 12 bases between. The CDR3 covers 15 residues.

The table lists this clone with a few counts. In the same sample, other DNA sequences code for this CDR3. The chain joins TRBV15 to TRBJ2-1; 10 bases line up with TRBD1. V was clipped by 6 bases and J by 8 bases; unmatched bases: 7. The CDR3 runs to 14 residues. Germline CDR1 LNHNV, CDR2 YYDKDF (reference sequence). CDR3 nucleotide sequence: TGTGCCACCAGTCCCGGGACAGGGGAAGATGAGCAGTTCTTC. Protein product: CATSPGTGEDEQFF.

The rearrangement uses TRBV28 and TRBJ2-1; TRBD2 aligns across 14 bases. The V segment lost 2 bases and the J segment 8 bases; nucleotides outside the gene matches: 5. From germline, CDR1 is MDHEN and CDR2 SYDVKM. CDR3 length: 16 amino acids. The CDR3 protein is CASSLGLAGGQDEQFF. The CDR3 nucleotides are TGTGCCAGCAGTTTAGGACTAGCGGGGGGTCAGGATGAGCAGTTCTTC.

The rearrangement joins TRBV15 to TRBJ1-4; TRBD1 aligns across 9 bases. Trimming removed 4 bases from V and 3 bases from J; junction bases left unmatched: 3. Germline values: CDR1 LNHNV, CDR2 YYDKDF (reference sequence). This CDR3 region has 15 residues. CDR3 DNA sequence: TGTGCCACCAGCATAACAGGGGGCCCTAATGAAAAACTGTTTTTT. Protein sequence: CATSITGGPNEKLFF. Complete variable domain (other parts from reference TRBV15 and TRBJ1-4): DAMVIQNPRYQVTQFGKPVTLSCSQTLNHNVMYWYQQKSSQAPKLLFHYYDKDFNNEADTPDNFQSRRPNTSFCFLDIRSPGLGDTAMYLCATSITGGPNEKLFFGSGTQLSVL.

As for this clone: Sequence at one end of the junction differs from germline and may be a read error. The gene calls are TRBV7-2 and TRBJ1-5; D perhaps matches TRBD1 (5 bases). CDR3 length equals 15 residues. Germline-derived CDR1 and CDR2 are SGHTA and FQGNSA. CDR3 region: CASSLAAGMLQPQHF. In DNA form, the CDR3 reads TGTGCCAGCAGCCTAGCGGCAGGGATGTTACAGCCCCAGCATTTT.

J is TRBJ2-1 and V is TRBV2; D might be TRBD2 (5 bases). The CDR3 extends over 14 amino acids. V dropped 4 bases and J dropped 0 bases, with 7 bases sitting between them. Germline V gene lookup returns CDR1 SNHLY and CDR2 FYNNEI. The CDR3 nucleotides read TGTGCCAGCAGTGGCCGGGACTCCTACAATGAGCAGTTCTTC. Its protein is CASSGRDSYNEQFF.

This clone was detected a few times. The chain carries TRBV2 and TRBJ1-1, with 10 positions matching TRBD1. The CDR3 has 14 residues. Germline trimming cut 0 bases from V and 11 bases from J; bases unmatched to any gene: 6. Germline-derived CDR1 and CDR2 are SNHLY and FYNNEI. CDR3 region: CASSEASGTGEAFF. The CDR3 DNA is TGTGCCAGCAGTGAAGCCTCCGGGACAGGGGAGGCTTTCTTT.

J is TRBJ2-1 and V is TRBV5-1; 8 nucleotides align to TRBD1. This CDR3 comprises 17 residues. Germline V gene sequence: CDR1 SGHRS, CDR2 YFSETQ. V lost 1 base and J lost 7; bases outside the gene matches: 13. The CDR3 region has the DNA TGCGCCAGCAGCTTGCGAAAACAGGGGGAAGGGTTGAATGAGCAGTTCTTC. Protein sequence: CASSLRKQGEGLNEQFF. Full variable domain (outside the CDR3, taken from reference TRBV5-1 and TRBJ2-1): KAGVTQTPRYLIKTRGQQVTLSCSPISGHRSVSWYQQTPGQGLQFLFEYFSETQRNKGNFPGRFSGRQFSNSRSEMNVSTLELGDSALYLCASSLRKQGEGLNEQFFGPGTRLTVL.

The genes are TRBV11-1 and TRBJ2-7; a possible D gene is TRBD2 (6 bases). Per the germline V gene, CDR1 is SGHAT and CDR2 is FQDESV (reference sequence). This CDR3 comprises 12 residues. V was pared by 10 bases and J by 2 bases, with 12 bases between. CDR3 sequence: CATRDSTYEQYF. As DNA, the CDR3 is TGTGCCACTCGGGACTCAACCTACGAGCAGTACTTC.